The 7 T cell receptor beta chains listed next were all sequenced from one sample in a study of beta chain features in type 1 diabetes. The study, taken as a whole, reports: Among patients with Type 1 diabetes, TCRB CDR3s were moderately but significantly shorter in every one of the four CD4+ subsets.

These receptors have no known antigen. The investigators reverse transcribed all of the isolated RNA, so they sequenced expressed TCRB transcripts. This table comes from immunoSEQ multiplex PCR, and its TCRdb copy is limited to in-frame clones, with some not included. The sample has over 600,000 clones, over 10% seen once. Material: naive CD4+ T cells from blood. The receptors stem from a man aged 25-40 years with type 1 diabetes.

The rearrangement links TRBV25-1 to TRBJ1-4; 8 nucleotides match TRBD1. CDR3 length: 14 residues. Trimming at V came to 3 bases and at J to 6 bases, leaving 3 bases not matched to a gene. Germline lookup yields CDR1 MGHDK and CDR2 SYGVNS. Here the CDR3 reads CASSDDRGDEKLFF. The CDR3 DNA sequence: TGTGCCAGCAGTGACGACAGGGGAGATGAAAAACTGTTTTTT.

The rearrangement links TRBV7-2 to TRBJ1-2; D is uncertain. CDR3 length equals 13 residues. V was cut by 1 base and J by 4 bases, with 7 bases left in between. The germline V gene encodes CDR1 SGHTA and CDR2 FQGNSA. CDR3 sequence: CASSLDGGYGYTF. The DNA of the CDR3 is TGTGCCAGCAGCTTAGACGGAGGCTATGGCTACACCTTC.

This clone was recorded a few times. The chain uses TRBV4-2 and TRBJ1-4, with TRBD1 matching over 7 bases. With V trimmed by 0 bases and J by 3 bases, 7 bases remained unmatched. Germline CDR1 is LGHNA and CDR2 is YNFKEQ. The CDR3 is 17 residues long. The CDR3 loop is CASSQDRRGRSNEKLFF. The CDR3 DNA follows: TGTGCCAGCAGCCAAGATCGTAGGGGGCGGTCTAATGAAAAACTGTTTTTT.

This clone was picked up a small number of times. This chain joins TRBV25-1 and TRBJ1-6, with TRBD1 as a possible D gene (6 bases). The CDR3 length is 15 residues. Germline CDR1 reads MGHDK; CDR2 reads SYGVNS. Trimming shortened V by 0 bases and J by 7 bases, and 10 bases separated the two germline ends. CDR3 protein: CASSEYGGRNSPLHF. Here the CDR3 DNA reads TGTGCCAGCAGTGAATACGGGGGGCGGAATTCACCCCTCCACTTT. Looking up the rest from reference TRBV25-1 and TRBJ1-6 gives the full variable domain: EADIYQTPRYLVIGTGKKITLECSQTMGHDKMYWYQQDPGMELHLIHYSYGVNSTEKGDLSSESTVSRIRTEHFPLTLESARPSHTSQYLCASSEYGGRNSPLHFGNGTRLTVT.

This clone was counted a few times. The rearrangement uses TRBV4-3 and TRBJ2-7; D call uncertain. This CDR3 is 14 amino acids long. In germline, CDR1 is LGHNA, CDR2 YSLEER. The germline V and J ends were trimmed by 0 bases and 0 bases, with 6 bases remaining between them. The CDR3 loop reads CASSQDQSSYEQYF. In DNA form, the CDR3 reads TGCGCCAGCAGCCAAGACCAGAGCTCCTACGAGCAGTACTTC.

The table lists this clone with a few counts. J is TRBJ2-5 and V is TRBV25-1; the D gene is possibly TRBD2 (7 bases). Trimming removed 4 bases from V and 5 bases from J, with 20 bases in between. CDR1 MGHDK and CDR2 SYGVNS come from the germline V gene. This CDR3 comprises 16 residues. The CDR3 here is CASSARQVGRGETQYF. CDR3 coding DNA: TGTGCCAGCAGTGCAAGACAGGTGGGGAGGGGGGAGACCCAGTACTTC.

This clone has just a few counts. V is TRBV9 and J is TRBJ1-5; D perhaps matches TRBD1 (6 bases). The CDR3 totals 14 residues. Deletions cut 0 bases from V and 6 bases from J, with 10 bases between. CDR1 is SGDLS and CDR2 is YYNGEE in the germline V gene. The CDR3 sequence is CASSVDQGPQPQHF. The CDR3 nucleotides read TGTGCCAGCAGCGTAGACCAGGGGCCTCAGCCCCAGCATTTT.